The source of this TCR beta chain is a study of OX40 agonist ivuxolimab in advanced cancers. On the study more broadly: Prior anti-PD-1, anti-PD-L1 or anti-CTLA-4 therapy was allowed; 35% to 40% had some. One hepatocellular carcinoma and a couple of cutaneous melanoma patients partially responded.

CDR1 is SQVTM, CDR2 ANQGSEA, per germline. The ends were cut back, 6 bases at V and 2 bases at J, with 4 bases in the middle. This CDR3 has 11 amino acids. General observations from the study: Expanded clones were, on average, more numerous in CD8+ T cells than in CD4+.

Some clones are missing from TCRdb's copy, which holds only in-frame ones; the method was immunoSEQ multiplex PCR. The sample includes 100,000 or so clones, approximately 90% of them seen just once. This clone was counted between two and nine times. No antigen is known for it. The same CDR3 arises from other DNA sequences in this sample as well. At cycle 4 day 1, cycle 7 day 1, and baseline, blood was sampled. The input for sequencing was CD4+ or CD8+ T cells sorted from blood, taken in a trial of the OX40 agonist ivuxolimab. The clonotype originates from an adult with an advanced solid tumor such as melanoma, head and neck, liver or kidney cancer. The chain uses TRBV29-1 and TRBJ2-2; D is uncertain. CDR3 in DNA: TGCAGCGTGCGCAACACCGGGGAGCTGTTTTTT. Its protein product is CSVRNTGELFF.